This TCR beta chain was captured in a study of blood T cell repertoires in COVID-19. Original methodology: Estimates of nucleated cell counts were drawn from the amplification of reference gene primers. Only in-frame clones appear in the TCRdb table, and some are missing; sequencing was by immunoSEQ multiplex PCR. V and J calls and clone size are as listed in that table; D and trimming were resolved from the DNA. The table shows some 51,000 clones, with 90% occurring only once. V gave up 2 bases and J gave up 6 bases; unmatched junction bases: 2. Germline V gene lookup returns CDR1 SGHNT and CDR2 YYREEE (reference sequence). The CDR3 spans 13 residues.

The V call is TRBV5-4, the J call TRBJ1-2; 9 nucleotides agree with TRBD1. The sequence derives from a human donor with active COVID-19. The donor label of this sample is uncertain. The specimen was peripheral blood. The chain's CDR3 is CASSLQGAHGYTF. The CDR3 DNA reads as TGTGCCAGCAGCTTACAGGGGGCGCATGGCTACACCTTC.